These T cell receptor beta chains were read from a single sample in a study of blood T cell repertoires in COVID-19. The table came from immunoSEQ multiplex PCR; TCRdb's copy has only in-frame clones and leaves some out. The repertoire holds about 200,000 clones, with roughly 82% as singletons. Sequencing used PBMCs or T cells enriched from blood (not recorded which). The receptors shown here come from a woman aged 55-70 years with acute COVID-19. Each CDR3 is given with its conserved first and last residue. A D gene is named only where the DNA matches it firmly. Size is stated for part of the rows, as once, few or many counts, or as a class when the clone is expanded.

16,TRBV5-1,TRBJ2-2,few,TRBD1,CASSSKWTGATGELFF,TGCGCCAGCAGCTCCAAATGGACAGGGGCCACCGGGGAGCTGTTTTTT
14,TRBV7-8,TRBJ1-2,.,.,CASSLALTTYGYTF,TGTGCCAGCAGCTTAGCGCTGACAACCTATGGCTACACCTTC
18,TRBV27,TRBJ2-3,.,TRBD1,CASSLRPGTVGHPDTQYF,TGTGCCAGCAGTTTACGTCCCGGGACAGTAGGGCACCCAGATACGCAGTATTTT
16,TRBV10-2,TRBJ1-6,.,TRBD1,CASNRQGSDYNSPLHF,TGCGCCAGCAATAGACAGGGGTCCGACTATAATTCACCCCTCCACTTT
16,TRBV4-1,TRBJ2-1,.,TRBD2,CASSQSGLAGDNEQFF,TGCGCCAGCAGCCAGTCGGGACTAGCGGGGGACAATGAGCAGTTCTTC
13,TRBV6-1,TRBJ1-3,.,.,CASSDRDRDTIYF,TGTGCCAGCAGTGACAGGGATAGGGACACCATATATTTT
15,TRBV5-6,TRBJ2-1,.,.,CASSLRLDSYNEQFF,TGTGCCAGCAGCTTGCGTCTAGACTCCTACAATGAGCAGTTCTTC
12,TRBV18,TRBJ1-1,.,.,CASSRQNTEAFF,TGTGCCAGCTCACGGCAGAACACTGAAGCTTTCTTT
13,TRBV9,TRBJ1-3,.,.,CASGTGSGNTIYF,TGTGCCAGCGGTACGGGCTCTGGAAACACCATATATTTT
13,TRBV14,TRBJ1-2,few,.,CASSPPGFGGYTF,TGTGCCAGCAGCCCCCCGGGTTTTGGGGGCTACACCTTC
15,TRBV7-9,TRBJ1-4,.,TRBD1,CASSFLQGAREKLFF,TGTGCCAGCAGCTTTTTACAGGGGGCGCGGGAAAAACTGTTTTTT
16,TRBV18,TRBJ2-2,.,TRBD2,CASSPPGTSGAAELFF,TGTGCCAGCTCACCACCCGGGACTAGCGGGGCAGCCGAGCTGTTTTTT